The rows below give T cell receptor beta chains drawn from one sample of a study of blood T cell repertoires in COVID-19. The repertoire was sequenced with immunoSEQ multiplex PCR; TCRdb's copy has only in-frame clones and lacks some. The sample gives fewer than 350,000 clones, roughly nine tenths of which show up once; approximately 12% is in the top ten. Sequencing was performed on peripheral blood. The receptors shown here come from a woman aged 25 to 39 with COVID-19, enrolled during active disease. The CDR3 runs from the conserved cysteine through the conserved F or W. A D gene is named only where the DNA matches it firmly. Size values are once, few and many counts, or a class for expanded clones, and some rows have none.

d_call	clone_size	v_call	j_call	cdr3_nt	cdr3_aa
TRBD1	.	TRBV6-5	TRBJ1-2	TGTGCCAGTTCCCGGGACAGGGTTTATGGCTACACCTTC	CASSRDRVYGYTF
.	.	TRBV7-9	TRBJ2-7	TGTGCCAGCAGCTTCGGGACTGACGAGCAGTACTTC	CASSFGTDEQYF
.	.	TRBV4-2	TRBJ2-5	TGTGCCAGCAGCCAGGAATACAGGGTACAAGAGACCCAGTACTTC	CASSQEYRVQETQYF
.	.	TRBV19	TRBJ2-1	TGTGCCAGTAGTCTAATCCCAAATGAGCAGTTCTTC	CASSLIPNEQFF
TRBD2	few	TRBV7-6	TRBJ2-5	TGTGCCAGCAGCTTACGTGGGCGGACTAGCGGGGGGGAGACCCAGTACTTC	CASSLRGRTSGGETQYF
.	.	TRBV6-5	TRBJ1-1	TGTGCCAGCAGTTACAGGGAGGGCACTGAAGCTTTCTTT	CASSYREGTEAFF
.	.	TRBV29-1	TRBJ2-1	TGCAGCGGTGGGCAGTTCAATGAGCAGTTCTTC	CSGGQFNEQFF
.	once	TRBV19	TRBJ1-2	TGTGCCAGTAGCCTCGGACATATAGGCTACACCTTC	CASSLGHIGYTF
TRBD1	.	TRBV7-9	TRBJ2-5	TGTGCCAGCAGCTTAGGGGGACAGGGGGAGACCCAGTACTTC	CASSLGGQGETQYF
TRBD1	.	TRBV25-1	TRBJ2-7	TGTGCCAGCAGTGAATGGGACAGCTCCTACGAGCAGTACTTC	CASSEWDSSYEQYF
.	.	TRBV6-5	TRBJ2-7	TGTGCCAGCAGTTACTCGACTGGGGAGCAGTACTTC	CASSYSTGEQYF
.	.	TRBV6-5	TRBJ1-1	TGTGCCAGCTCCCAACAGATGTTTATGAACACTGAAGCTTTCTTT	CASSQQMFMNTEAFF
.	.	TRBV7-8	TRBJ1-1	TGTGCCAGTAACTTCCAAGAGCGGGAAACGGCTTTCTTT	CASNFQERETAFF
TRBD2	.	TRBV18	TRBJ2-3	TGTGCCAGCTCACCACCTGTCACTACGGGGGGGCCTCTAGATACGCAGTATTTT	CASSPPVTTGGPLDTQYF
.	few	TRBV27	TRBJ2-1	TGTGCCAGCAGTCTTGTTTCTGCCTACAATGAGCAGTTCTTC	CASSLVSAYNEQFF
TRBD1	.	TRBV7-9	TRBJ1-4	TGTGCCAGCAGCTCCCGGGACAGGGGGAGAGGGGCAACTAATGAAAAACTGTTTTTT	CASSSRDRGRGATNEKLFF
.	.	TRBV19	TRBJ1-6	TGTGCCAGTAGTGAGCACGATAATTCACCCCTCCACTTT	CASSEHDNSPLHF
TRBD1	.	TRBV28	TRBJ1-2	TGTGCCAGCAGTTCAGGGGACAGGGGGGCCTATGGCTACACCTTC	CASSSGDRGAYGYTF
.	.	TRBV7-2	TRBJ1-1	TGTGCCAGCAGCCCAATCAGGGCCTCGGAAGCTTTCTTT	CASSPIRASEAFF
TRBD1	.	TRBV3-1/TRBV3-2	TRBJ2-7	TGTGCCAGCAGCCCCTCCGGGACAGGGGAGGACGAGCAGTACTTC	CASSPSGTGEDEQYF
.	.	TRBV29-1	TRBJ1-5	TGCAGCGTTGTCACGGGGGGCGCGGGCACTCAGCCCCAGCATTTT	CSVVTGGAGTQPQHF
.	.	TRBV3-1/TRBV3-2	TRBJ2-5	TGTGCCAGCAGCCAAGTGACTCAAGAGACCCAGTACTTC	CASSQVTQETQYF
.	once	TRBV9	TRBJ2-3	TGTGCCAGCAGCGCCCCCAACACAGATACGCAGTATTTT	CASSAPNTDTQYF
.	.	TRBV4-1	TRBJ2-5	TGCGCCAGCAGCCAATCGACTGGGTGGATCGTGGAGACCCAGTACTTC	CASSQSTGWIVETQYF
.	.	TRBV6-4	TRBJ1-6	TGTGCCAGCAGTGAGGAGCCTTCCGTAAATTCACCCCTCCACTTT	CASSEEPSVNSPLHF
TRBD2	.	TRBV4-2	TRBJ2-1	TGTGCCAGCAGCCAAGTTAGCGGGACACCCTACAATGAGCAGTTCTTC	CASSQVSGTPYNEQFF
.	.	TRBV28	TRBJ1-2	TGTGCCAGCAGCACAGGAAACTTTGATCGCTACACCTTC	CASSTGNFDRYTF
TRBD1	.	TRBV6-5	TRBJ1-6	TGTGCCAGCAGTATCGGGACAGGGATTTCACCCCTCCACTTT	CASSIGTGISPLHF
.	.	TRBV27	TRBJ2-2	TGTGCCAGCAGTACACGATCCGGGGAGCTGTTTTTT	CASSTRSGELFF
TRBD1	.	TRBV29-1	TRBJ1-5	TGCAGCGTGGCCACCCAGGGGGACCATCAGCCCCAGCATTTT	CSVATQGDHQPQHF
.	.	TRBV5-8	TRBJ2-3	TGTGCCAGCAGCTTGGGACAGACTAGCACAGATACGCAGTATTTT	CASSLGQTSTDTQYF
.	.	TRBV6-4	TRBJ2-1	TGTGCCAGCAGTGACGGCGGCTCCTACAATGAGCAGTTCTTC	CASSDGGSYNEQFF
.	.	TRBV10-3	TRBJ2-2	TGTGCCATCAGTGAGGTGCAAAAGAGTAACACCGGGGAGCTGTTTTTT	CAISEVQKSNTGELFF
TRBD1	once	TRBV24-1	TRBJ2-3	TGTGCCACCCAGGGGGACGGGGATTTAGATACGCAGTATTTT	CATQGDGDLDTQYF
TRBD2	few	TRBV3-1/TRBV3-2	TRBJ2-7	TGTGCCAGCAGCCTCAGGCTGGGACTAGCGACATACGAGCAGTACTTC	CASSLRLGLATYEQYF
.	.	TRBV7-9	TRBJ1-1	TGTGCCAGCAGCTTAGGGGGAGTAGGGACTGAAGCTTTCTTT	CASSLGGVGTEAFF
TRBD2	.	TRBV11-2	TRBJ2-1	TGTGCCAGCAGCTTCGGGGGGGCCGGAGGTGAGCAGTTCTTC	CASSFGGAGGEQFF
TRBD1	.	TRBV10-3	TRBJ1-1	TGTGCCATCAGTAAACAGGGGACTGAAGCTTTCTTT	CAISKQGTEAFF
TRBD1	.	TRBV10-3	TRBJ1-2	TGTGCCATCAGTCTTCAATCACAGGGGGCTGGCTACACCTTC	CAISLQSQGAGYTF
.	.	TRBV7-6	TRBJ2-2	TGTGCCAGCAGCTTAGGACCGGGATCGAACACCGGGGAGCTGTTTTTT	CASSLGPGSNTGELFF
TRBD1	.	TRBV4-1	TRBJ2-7	TGCGCCAGCAGCCAGTCGGGACAGGGGTACTACGAGCAGTACTTC	CASSQSGQGYYEQYF
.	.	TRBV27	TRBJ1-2	TGTGCCCCACGGGGGGGGCATAACTATGGCTACACCTTC	CAPRGGHNYGYTF
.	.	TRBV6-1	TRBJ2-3	TGTGCCAGCAGTGACTGGGGGGGGCGGAGTGGCACAGATACGCAGTATTTT	CASSDWGGRSGTDTQYF
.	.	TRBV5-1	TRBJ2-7	TGCGCCAGCAGCGAAGGGCCTGGGGAGCCCTACGAGCAGTACTTC	CASSEGPGEPYEQYF
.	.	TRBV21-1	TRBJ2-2	TGTGCCAGCAGCAAACAGGTAATCGGGGAGCTGTTTTTT	CASSKQVIGELFF
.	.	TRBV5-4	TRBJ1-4	TGTGCCAGCAGCATGGACACGACTAATGAAAAACTGTTTTTT	CASSMDTTNEKLFF
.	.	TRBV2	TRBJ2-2	TGTGCCAGCCAGGGAATCGGGGAGCTGTTTTTT	CASQGIGELFF
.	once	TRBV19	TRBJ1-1	TGTGCCAGTAATCCCAGGGGCGCCTTTGAAGCTTTCTTT	CASNPRGAFEAFF
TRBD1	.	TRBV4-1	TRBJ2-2	TGCGCCAGCCGGGACAGGGTTATCACCGGGGAGCTGTTTTTT	CASRDRVITGELFF
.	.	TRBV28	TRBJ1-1	TGTGCCAGCAGTTCCTCTAACCGGGGGACTGAAGCTTTCTTT	CASSSSNRGTEAFF
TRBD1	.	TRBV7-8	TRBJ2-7	TGTGCCGTACGGGACAGTTCCTACGAGCAGTACTTC	CAVRDSSYEQYF
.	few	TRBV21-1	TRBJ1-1	TGTGCCAGCAGCAAACACGGGAACACTGAAGCTTTCTTT	CASSKHGNTEAFF
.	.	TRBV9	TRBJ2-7	TGTGCCAGCAGCGTAGCCGGCGGATCCTCCTACGAGCAGTACTTC	CASSVAGGSSYEQYF